The rows below give T cell receptor beta chains drawn from one sample of a study of technical replicates of blood from a few donors. Only in-frame clones appear in the TCRdb table, and some are missing; sequencing was by immunoSEQ multiplex PCR. The table lists more than 65,000 clones, over 70% of them singletons. Sequencing input: PBMCs. Every receptor here comes from a human donor in good health. Some clones in this sample may be carry-over from other donors' samples. The CDR3 runs from the conserved cysteine through the conserved F or W. A D gene is named only where the DNA matches it firmly. Part of the rows lack a size; the others show once, few, many or a class for expanded clones.

d_call	clone_size	j_call	v_call	cdr3_nt	cdr3_aa
.	.	TRBJ1-5	TRBV27	TGTGCCAGCAGTTTCACGCGGGGTCAGCCCCAGCATTTT	CASSFTRGQPQHF
.	.	TRBJ2-7	TRBV5-1	TGCGCCAGCAGCTTCTTCACAGGTTACTACGAGCAGTACTTC	CASSFFTGYYEQYF
TRBD1	.	TRBJ2-2	TRBV5-1	TGCGCCAGCAGCTTGGTAGGACAGGGGATTCCCGGGGAGCTGTTTTTT	CASSLVGQGIPGELFF
.	.	TRBJ2-5	TRBV6-6	TGTGCCAGCAGAGACCGGGACTCACGGGAGACCCAGTACTTC	CASRDRDSRETQYF
TRBD2	.	TRBJ2-5	TRBV29-1	TGCAGCGTTGACGGGCAGGGAGGCGGGGGGACCCAGTACTTC	CSVDGQGGGGTQYF
TRBD1	.	TRBJ1-1	TRBV7-3	TGTGCCAGCAGCTCCCGACAGGGATCCACTGAAGCTTTCTTT	CASSSRQGSTEAFF
.	.	TRBJ2-7	TRBV4-3	TGCGCCAGCAGCCAACGGAGATTCTACGAGCAGTACTTC	CASSQRRFYEQYF
TRBD2	.	TRBJ2-5	TRBV7-2	TGTGCCAGCAGCTTCACTCGGGCGGGAGGGCGAGAGACCCAGTACTTC	CASSFTRAGGRETQYF
TRBD2	.	TRBJ2-3	TRBV25-1	TGTGCCAGCAGTGTAGCGGGGGGCACAGATACGCAGTATTTT	CASSVAGGTDTQYF
.	.	TRBJ2-2	TRBV4-3	TGCGCCAGCAGCCAAGAGCGGGACCTAACCGGGGAGCTGTTTTTT	CASSQERDLTGELFF
.	.	TRBJ1-1	TRBV7-9	TGTGCCAGCAGCCACCCAACCGGTGAGGCTTTCTTT	CASSHPTGEAFF
.	.	TRBJ1-3	TRBV14	TGTGCCAGCAGCCAGGAGGGTGGACTCTCTGGAAACACCATATATTTT	CASSQEGGLSGNTIYF
.	.	TRBJ2-7	TRBV15	TGTGCCACCAGCAGAGATGAGGCTGCCGAGCAGTACTTC	CATSRDEAAEQYF
.	once	TRBJ1-5	TRBV5-1	TGCGCCAGCAGCTTTGCGGGCGATCAGCCCCAGCATTTT	CASSFAGDQPQHF
TRBD1	once	TRBJ1-4	TRBV5-8	TGTGCCAGCAGCTCAACAGGGGTTGGAGAAAAACTGTTTTTT	CASSSTGVGEKLFF
.	few	TRBJ2-5	TRBV5-6	TGTGCCAGCAGCTCCGAGTCTTACCAAGAGACCCAGTACTTC	CASSSESYQETQYF
.	.	TRBJ1-5	TRBV6-5	TGTGCCAGCAGGTCGGTGGACAATAGCAATCAGCCCCAGCATTTT	CASRSVDNSNQPQHF
.	.	TRBJ2-2	TRBV6-6	TGTGCCAGCAGGGGCGGGGCGAACACCGGGGAGCTGTTTTTT	CASRGGANTGELFF
.	.	TRBJ1-1	TRBV5-1	TGCGCCAGCAGCTTTGGCAGGGAATGGACTGAAGCTTTCTTT	CASSFGREWTEAFF
TRBD2	once	TRBJ2-3	TRBV6-5	TGTGCCAGCAGTTTGATAGCGGGGGGGCCCACAGATACGCAGTATTTT	CASSLIAGGPTDTQYF
.	.	TRBJ2-5	TRBV6-1	TGTGCCAGCAGTTCCCGGGGTAGCGGACAAGAGACCCAGTACTTC	CASSSRGSGQETQYF
TRBD1	.	TRBJ2-7	TRBV6-1	TGTGCCAGCAGTGGGACAGGGGGCCCCACCTACGAGCAGTACTTC	CASSGTGGPTYEQYF
.	.	TRBJ1-1	TRBV5-4	TGTGCCAGCAGCACGGACAGAACGAACACTGAAGCTTTCTTT	CASSTDRTNTEAFF
.	few	TRBJ2-5	TRBV19	TGTGCCAGTAGTATAGATACCAATCGTCGGGAGACCCAGTACTTC	CASSIDTNRRETQYF
.	few	TRBJ2-1	TRBV4-2	TGTGCCAGCAGCCAGGGCTACAGGGACAATGAGCAGTTCTTC	CASSQGYRDNEQFF
.	.	TRBJ1-2	TRBV6-5	TGTGCCAGCAAGACAGTCAACTATGGCTACACCTTC	CASKTVNYGYTF
TRBD2	once	TRBJ2-5	TRBV18	TGTGCCAGCTCACCAGTAGCTAGCGGGAGTTCGGCTTCCGGGCGACAAGAGACCCAGTACTTC	CASSPVASGSSASGRQETQYF
.	.	TRBJ1-2	TRBV2	TGTGCCAGCACCCTGACAGGTGGCTACACCTTC	CASTLTGGYTF
TRBD2	.	TRBJ2-1	TRBV6-6	TGTGCCAGCAGCCACCGGACTAGCGGGAGAGGGGATGAGCAGTTCTTC	CASSHRTSGRGDEQFF
.	.	TRBJ2-3	TRBV25-1	TGTGCCAGCAGTGATGAGGCAGGGACAGATACGCAGTATTTT	CASSDEAGTDTQYF
TRBD1	.	TRBJ2-1	TRBV18	TGTGCCAGCTCGCGGGACAGGGGGGATGAGCAGTTCTTC	CASSRDRGDEQFF
.	.	TRBJ1-2	TRBV5-6	TGTGCCAGCAGCCTTGACAGAATCGGCTACACCTTC	CASSLDRIGYTF
TRBD1	few	TRBJ1-5	TRBV5-3	TGTGCCAGAAGCTTCCACCGTTTAGACAGGGACCCTTATCAGCCCCAGCATTTT	CARSFHRLDRDPYQPQHF